This paragraph covers one TCR beta chain sequence. This entry belongs to a study of OX40 agonist ivuxolimab in advanced cancers. CDR1 SGDLS and CDR2 YYNGEE come from the germline V gene. The CDR3 covers 14 residues. The V segment lost 4 bases and the J segment 7 bases; nucleotides outside the gene matches: 8. Assay used: immunoSEQ multiplex PCR; TCRdb lists only in-frame clones, some missing. The sample holds fewer than 80,000 clones; roughly nine tenths are singletons and the top ten take approximately 14%. The sequence derives from an adult with an advanced solid tumor such as melanoma, head and neck, liver or kidney cancer. This sequence joins TRBV9 and TRBJ2-7; the match to TRBD1 covers 10 bases. The sequenced sample was CD4+ or CD8+ T cells sorted from blood, obtained in a trial of the OX40 agonist ivuxolimab. The CDR3 DNA follows: TGTGCCAGCAGCACTGGACAGGGGGTCGGGGAGCAGTACTTC. Translating it yields CASSTGQGVGEQYF.